This is a list of T cell receptor beta chains from one sample in a study of T cells after yellow fever vaccination. TCRdb used MiXCR to reprocess the 5' RACE reads, holding one entry per CDR3 protein. The table lists approximately 510,000 distinct CDR3 sequences, 20% to 25% of them singletons, with 15% to 20% in the top ten. Sequencing was performed on PBMCs, taken 21 days after the first yellow fever vaccination. These receptors all stem from a man between 18 and 29 years old who received the YFV17D yellow fever vaccine. Each CDR3 is given with its conserved first and last residue. A D gene is named only where the DNA matches it firmly. Clone size is given for some rows only: seen once, a few or many times, or a class if the clone is expanded.

j_call,d_call,v_call,clone_size,cdr3_nt,cdr3_aa
TRBJ1-1,-,TRBV7-9,few,TGTGCCAGCAGCTTAAGTTTCGAGAACACTGAAGCTTTCTTT,CASSLSFENTEAFF
TRBJ2-3,-,TRBV6-2/TRBV6-3,few,TGTGCCAGCAGCCCCGTGACTAGATCTACAGATACGCAGTATTTT,CASSPVTRSTDTQYF
TRBJ2-3,-,TRBV21-1,-,TGTGCCAGCAGCAGTAGGCCCGCGGATACGCAGTATTTT,CASSSRPADTQYF
TRBJ2-2,-,TRBV24-1,many,TGTGCCACCTGGGACACGAACACCGGGGAGCTGTTTTTT,CATWDTNTGELFF
TRBJ1-2,-,TRBV29-1,-,TGCAGCGTTGAAGAATGGACCTCCCGGGGCTACACCTTC,CSVEEWTSRGYTF
TRBJ2-2,TRBD1,TRBV5-1,few,TGCGCCAGCAGCGGAACTCGACAGGGGGCTGCCGGGGAGCTGTTTTTT,CASSGTRQGAAGELFF
TRBJ2-7,TRBD2,TRBV5-6,-,TGTGCCAGCAGCACCGAGCGGGGCTACGAGCAGTACTTC,CASSTERGYEQYF
TRBJ1-1,-,TRBV2,-,TGTGCCAGTCTCTCTGATCGGGGATACACTGAAGCTTTCTTT,CASLSDRGYTEAFF
TRBJ1-3,-,TRBV5-1,many,TGCGCCAGCAGCAAAGACGGGCCCAAGGAAGGAAACACCATATATTTT,CASSKDGPKEGNTIYF
TRBJ2-1,-,TRBV4-1,-,TGCGCCAGCAGCCAAGGGCGCTACAGTGGGAATGAGCAGTTCTTC,CASSQGRYSGNEQFF
TRBJ2-1,-,TRBV6-2/TRBV6-3,few,TGTGCCAGCAGTCCAGGGGACTACAATGAGCAGTTCTTC,CASSPGDYNEQFF
TRBJ2-2,TRBD2,TRBV5-4,-,TGTGCCAGCAGCTACCGGGGGGGCCGTGGCGGGGAGCTGTTTTTT,CASSYRGGRGGELFF
TRBJ2-5,TRBD2,TRBV30,-,TGTGCCTGGAGTGTAGGTCGGGGGGGCCGGGAGACCCAGTACTTC,CAWSVGRGGRETQYF
TRBJ1-5,-,TRBV15,-,TGTGCCACCAGCGAAGGAAATGCTCAGCCCCAGCATTTT,CATSEGNAQPQHF
TRBJ1-1,TRBD1,TRBV5-1,few,TGCGCCAGCAGCTCGGCACACAGGGGGGACACTGAAGCTTTCTTT,CASSSAHRGDTEAFF
TRBJ1-2,-,TRBV5-4,-,TGTGCCAGCACAACTATGGGACTGTCCCAAGGGGGCTACACCTTC,CASTTMGLSQGGYTF
TRBJ1-2,-,TRBV28,-,TGTGCCAGCAGTTTCCGGGTATATGGCTACACCTTC,CASSFRVYGYTF
TRBJ2-5,-,TRBV27,few,TGTGCCAGCGGGGGCTGGGGGGAGACCCAGTACTTC,CASGGWGETQYF
TRBJ2-2,TRBD1,TRBV11-2,few,TGTGCCAGCAGCCCCCGGACAGGGGTCACCGGGGAGCTGTTTTTT,CASSPRTGVTGELFF
TRBJ1-1,-,TRBV20-1,few,TGCAGTGCTAGAATTCGTGGGGCGGGGAGCACTGAAGCTTTCTTT,CSARIRGAGSTEAFF
TRBJ1-2,-,TRBV29-1,-,TGCAGCGTTGTAATAGCAGGGGTCAATGGCTACACCTTC,CSVVIAGVNGYTF
TRBJ2-2,-,TRBV4-3,few,TGCGCCAGCAGCCCCTCCTGGTCGGCAAACACCGGGGAGCTGTTTTTT,CASSPSWSANTGELFF
TRBJ2-5,TRBD1,TRBV5-1,-,TGCGCCACCCGGACAGGTCTGGTGAAAGAGACCCAGTACTTC,CATRTGLVKETQYF
TRBJ2-1,-,TRBV7-2,few,TGTGCCAGCAGCCGAGGCAATGAGCAGTTCTTC,CASSRGNEQFF